This TCR beta chain was sequenced for a study of blood T cell repertoires in COVID-19. Across the whole study: T cells, B-cell-depleted T cells, or PBMCs supplied cDNA or gDNA.

This clone is a singleton in its sample. CDR1 and CDR2 from the germline V gene are WNHNN and SYGVQD (reference sequence). This CDR3 region has 17 residues. The ends lost 4 bases at V and 4 bases at J; junction bases unmatched: 9. Clones were read by immunoSEQ multiplex PCR, and TCRdb kept only the in-frame ones, dropping some. The sample includes about 490,000 clones, roughly 88% of them seen just once. The V and J genes are TRBV10-1 and TRBJ2-2; 10 nucleotides agree with TRBD2. The source is a human donor in a cohort sampled during active COVID-19. The material sequenced was peripheral blood. The CDR3 DNA reads TGCGCCAGCAGTGGGGCTAGCGGGAGCGGTGGCACCGGGGAGCTGTTTTTT. Its translation: CASSGASGSGGTGELFF.